This TCR beta chain derives from a study of T cells in localized non-small cell lung cancer. Notes on the study in general: A median approximately 60 of the top 100 tumor clones appeared in adjacent lung. Higher blood T cell density went with longer overall survival. Compared with tumor, uninvolved adjacent lung displayed greater T cell clonality, ranking highest overall.

A word on this clone: Its antigen is not known.

The germline V gene encodes CDR1 MGHRA and CDR2 YSYEKL. Trimming removed 2 bases at V and 6 bases at J, with 20 bases between. The CDR3 spans 17 residues. Sequenced by immunoSEQ multiplex PCR; TCRdb stores in-frame clones only, minus some. Here the sample spans tens of thousands of clones, more than 75% being singletons. The clonotype originates from a woman between 35 and 70 years old with stage I squamous cell lung carcinoma. V is TRBV4-1 and J is TRBJ2-1; D assignment may be TRBD1 or TRBD2 (5 bases each). The sample here was peripheral blood, taken before any cancer treatment. In DNA form, the CDR3 reads TGCGCCAGCAGCCAACCTAGACGGGGCCTGGGTGTCAATGAGCAGTTCTTC. It encodes CASSQPRRGLGVNEQFF.